This TCR beta chain is drawn from a study of T cell changes during pregnancy in multiple sclerosis. The V gene end was trimmed by 0 bases and the J gene end by 7 bases; junction bases not matched to a gene: 8. The V gene's germline CDR1 is PRHDT and CDR2 FYEKMQ (reference sequence). This CDR3 is built from 17 residues. Clones were read by immunoSEQ multiplex PCR, and TCRdb kept only the in-frame ones, dropping some. This table has roughly 57,000 clones, over 85% appearing once. The sequencing here drew on CD8+ T cells from peripheral blood mononuclear cells, taken before pregnancy. This chain joins TRBV13 and TRBJ2-1; 11 bases agree with TRBD2. The origin of this receptor is a female donor with multiple sclerosis, enrolled in a pregnancy study. The CDR3 bases are TGTGCCAGCAGCTTAGGATCTAGCGGGGGGCCCCGGAATGAGCAGTTCTTC. This gives the protein CASSLGSSGGPRNEQFF.